The T cell receptor (beta chain) under discussion was sequenced for a study of blood T cell repertoires in COVID-19. Study in general: In each case, the material was cDNA or gDNA derived from T cells, B-cell-depleted T cells, or PBMCs.

Seattle cases were enrolled at active infection and followed longitudinally. The CDR3 has 15 residues. Germline V gene lookup returns CDR1 LGHDT and CDR2 YNNKEL (reference sequence). Trimming at V came to 4 bases and at J to 4 bases, leaving 7 bases not matched to a gene. Methods used by the authors: Amplification with reference gene primers provided the estimates of nucleated cell counts. Using immunoSEQ multiplex PCR, the repertoire was profiled, and TCRdb retains in-frame clones only, with some absent. That table furnishes V, J and clone size, whereas the DNA furnished D and trimming. This table has 310,000 or so clones, more than 70% appearing once.

V usage is TRBV3-1 (or the pseudogene TRBV3-2) and J usage is TRBJ1-2, with 9 bases lining up with TRBD1. The source is a woman aged 25 to 39 with COVID-19, enrolled during active disease. Sequenced material: peripheral blood. CDR3 nucleotides: TGTGCCAGCAGCCCCCCCGGGACAGGGAGCTATGGCTACACCTTC. This codes for CASSPPGTGSYGYTF.